A selection of T cell receptor beta chains follows, all from one sample in a study of CD8 T cells in ankylosing spondylitis. MiXCR was run by TCRdb on the 5' RACE reads, yielding one entry per CDR3 protein. Of roughly 400,000 distinct CDR3 sequences detected, around 22% appear once; the ten largest clones hold approximately 15%. Sequencing was done on a sample of blood, either unsorted or a sorted T cell fraction (not recorded which). These receptors originate from a male donor with ankylosing spondylitis. Each CDR3 is given without its conserved first and last residue. The D gene is left open where the match is weak.

d_gene	v_gene	j_gene	CDR3aa
TRBD2	TRBV5-1	TRBJ2-1	ASSSVAGGLNEQF
-	TRBV12-3/TRBV12-4	TRBJ1-2	ASSKTRAEDGYT
-	TRBV4-3	TRBJ2-3	ASSQVFRAVTDTQY
-	TRBV4-3	TRBJ2-2	ASSQGFRKNTGELF
-	TRBV30	TRBJ1-1	AWSLQSNTEAF
-	TRBV3-1	TRBJ2-1	ASSQRWGNEQF
TRBD2	TRBV20-1	TRBJ2-1	SARSLAGGYNEQF
TRBD2	TRBV6-2/TRBV6-3	TRBJ2-5	ASSREEGTQY
-	TRBV15	TRBJ1-4	ATSPRGTTNEKLF
TRBD1	TRBV5-1	TRBJ2-3	ASSQGQGYTDTQY
TRBD1	TRBV12-3/TRBV12-4	TRBJ2-5	ASTQGAGGETQY
-	TRBV18	TRBJ2-2	ASSPRLAGDSTGELF
-	TRBV7-2	TRBJ2-1	ASSILSSSYNEQF
-	TRBV10-3	TRBJ1-1	AISESVANTEAF
-	TRBV7-2	TRBJ2-3	ASSFSRGEDTQY
-	TRBV29-1	TRBJ1-2	SVEDPAYGYT
-	TRBV6-1	TRBJ1-1	ASSEWRNTEAF
TRBD1	TRBV5-1	TRBJ1-2	ASSPLGGSYGYT
TRBD2	TRBV9	TRBJ2-1	ASSVDPGGPSEQF
TRBD1	TRBV7-9	TRBJ2-1	ASSLSIGTGGDQF
TRBD1	TRBV5-1	TRBJ2-3	ASSPDRAPDTQY
-	TRBV20-1	TRBJ1-5	SARPGTPGVSNQPQH
TRBD2	TRBV29-1	TRBJ2-7	SVEAWWREGVYEQY
TRBD2	TRBV20-1	TRBJ2-3	SAFISGRADTQY
-	TRBV5-1	TRBJ1-6	ASSLAATDQAPLH
TRBD1	TRBV28	TRBJ2-7	ASQGTGENEQY
-	TRBV5-1	TRBJ2-7	ASSSGTATYEQY
-	TRBV20-1	TRBJ1-1	SARDLRGRTEAF
-	TRBV5-1	TRBJ2-5	ASTPARDRQETQY
TRBD2	TRBV5-1	TRBJ2-1	ASSPFPGLAGGEQF
-	TRBV18	TRBJ1-1	ASSRGQSNTEAF
-	TRBV6-1	TRBJ1-4	ASSVGTARDEKLF